This entry lists 5 T cell receptor beta chains sequenced from one sample in a study of yellow fever vaccine responses in identical twins. TCRdb reanalysed the RT-PCR reads using MiXCR and keeps one entry per CDR3 protein. The sample holds tens of thousands of distinct CDR3 sequences, around 74% seen once. The specimen was T cells from blood (PBMCs), unsorted or a sorted subset (not recorded which), collected before or after yellow fever vaccination (not recorded which). Receptors originate from a woman aged 18 to 35 who received the yellow fever vaccine.

The chain joins TRBV13 to TRBJ2-3; TRBD2 agrees at 7 bases. Trimming removed 4 bases from V and 2 bases from J; junction bases left unmatched: 6. Germline V CDR1 and CDR2: PRHDT, FYEKMQ (reference sequence). This CDR3 region has 15 residues. The CDR3 sequence is CASSSPSGDTDTQYF. CDR3 bases: TGTGCCAGCAGCTCCCCAAGCGGGGACACAGATACGCAGTATTTT.

This chain links TRBV12-3 or TRBV12-4 with TRBJ1-5; D may be TRBD1 (6 bases). The ends were cut back, 6 bases at V and 2 bases at J, with 17 bases in the middle. This CDR3 contains 16 residues. The CDR3 here is CASSPPETGGNQPQHF. The CDR3 nucleotides read TGTGCCAGCAGCCCTCCCGAGACAGGAGGCAATCAGCCCCAGCATTTT.

The chain combines TRBV7-7 with TRBJ2-5; perhaps TRBD2 as D (6 bases). Deletions cut 5 bases from V and 4 bases from J, with 11 bases between. CDR1 is SSHAT and CDR2 is FNYEAQ in the germline V gene (reference sequence). This CDR3 has 13 residues. The DNA of the CDR3 is TGTGCCAGCAGCCGCCCGGGGGTAGAGACCCAGTACTTC. It codes for CASSRPGVETQYF.

The genes are TRBV4-1 and TRBJ1-2; possible D gene TRBD1, 6 bases. Germline V gene lookup returns CDR1 MGHRA and CDR2 YSYEKL. Trimming cost V 0 bases and J 6 bases, with 17 bases left between them. The CDR3 length is 16 residues. The CDR3 here is CASSQEGRGPTNGYTF. DNA for the CDR3: TGCGCCAGCAGCCAAGAAGGACGGGGGCCCACCAATGGCTACACCTTC.

A few counts support this clonotype. This rearrangement joins TRBV20-1 to TRBJ2-2; TRBD2 is a possible D gene (5 bases). CDR1 and CDR2 from the germline V gene are DFQATT and SNEGSKA (reference sequence). The CDR3 spans 13 residues. Deletions cut 0 bases from V and 6 bases from J, with 8 bases between. The CDR3 here is CSAREREAGELFF. The CDR3 DNA reads as TGCAGTGCTAGAGAACGGGAAGCCGGGGAGCTGTTTTTT.